Listed here are 26 T cell receptor beta chains from one sample, sequenced in a study of molecular identifiers for immune sequencing clone quantification. TCRdb redid the calling of the PCR reads with MiXCR, one entry per CDR3 protein. The sample lists 88,000 or so distinct CDR3 sequences; 21% were seen once. The specimen sequenced was naive CD8+ T cells from blood, with Jurkat cell RNA spiked in. Stated subset: FACS-sorted CD8+CD4-CCR7+CD45RA+ naive T cells. These receptors all stem from a human donor in good health. Some libraries in this study had Jurkat cell RNA spiked in.

This clonotype was recorded many times. This rearrangement joins TRBV20-1 to TRBJ1-5; 7 nucleotides line up with TRBD1. The V gene end was trimmed by 0 bases and the J gene end by 6 bases; junction bases not matched to a gene: 5. The CDR3 runs to 14 residues. The germline gives CDR1 DFQATT, CDR2 SNEGSKA (reference sequence). The chain's CDR3 is CSARDDRESQPQHF. CDR3 sequence (DNA): TGCAGTGCTAGAGACGACAGGGAAAGTCAGCCCCAGCATTTT.

The sample holds many counts of this clonotype. This chain links TRBV7-9 with TRBJ2-7; D may be TRBD1 (6 bases). The V end lost 3 bases, the J end lost 2 bases, and 11 bases lay between the germline ends. The CDR3 contains 14 residues. CDR1 is SEHNR, CDR2 FQNEAQ, per germline (reference sequence). The CDR3 region has the DNA TGTGCCAGCAGCTTCAGACAGGAACCCTACGAGCAGTACTTC. This sequence encodes CASSFRQEPYEQYF.

About this clonotype itself: A much larger clone lies one base from this, so it may be a read error. This rearrangement joins TRBV5-3 to TRBJ1-1; D call uncertain. TRBV5-3 is reported as an ORF; its role is uncertain. Trimming left V 8 bases short and J 9 bases short, with 20 bases between. This CDR3 comprises 13 residues. DNA for the CDR3: TGTGCCAGCAGCGAAGTGAGTAGCCTAAAAGCTTTCTTT. Its protein is CASSEVSSLKAFF.

A few counts support this clonotype. The J gene is TRBJ1-1, the V gene TRBV6-6; D is perhaps TRBD1 (6 bases). The CDR3 extends over 15 amino acids. Germline V gene sequence: CDR1 MNHNY, CDR2 SVGAGI (reference sequence). V lost 0 bases to trimming and J lost 7 bases, with 15 bases between them. The CDR3 here is CASSYSSGAVSEAFF. The CDR3 DNA sequence: TGTGCCAGCAGTTACTCTTCGGGGGCTGTTAGTGAAGCTTTCTTT.

Remarks on this clonotype: Possible read error: a much larger clone is one base away. The gene calls are TRBV3-1 and TRBJ1-5, with D tentatively TRBD1 (6 bases). The CDR3 has 16 amino acids. Per the germline V gene, CDR1 is LGHDT and CDR2 is YNNKEL (reference sequence). The CDR3 sequence is CASSQRIGGDNQSQHF. CDR3 in DNA: TGTGCCAGCAGCCAAAGGATAGGGGGGGACAATCAGTCCCAGCATTTT.

The rearrangement joins TRBV10-2 to TRBJ1-1; the D gene is possibly TRBD1 (5 bases). Trimming left V 4 bases short and J 12 bases short, with 21 bases between. Looked up from germline, CDR1 is WSHSY and CDR2 is SAAADI. The CDR3 is made up of 14 amino acids. DNA of the CDR3: TGCGCCAGCAGTGCCGACAGCCCAGCTACGTTGCCTTTCTTT. This translates into CASSADSPATLPFF.

V is TRBV11-2 and J is TRBJ2-2; no reliable D call. The length of the CDR3 is 13 residues. The ends were cut back, 5 bases at V and 4 bases at J, with 8 bases in the middle. CDR1 and CDR2 from the germline V gene are SGHAT and FQNNGV. CDR3 protein: CASSLMSTGELFF. For the CDR3, the DNA is TGTGCCAGCAGCCTGATGAGCACCGGGGAGCTGTTTTTT. Full variable domain (missing parts from reference TRBV11-2 and TRBJ2-2): EAGVAQSPRYKIIEKRQSVAFWCNPISGHATLYWYQQILGQGPKLLIQFQNNGVVDDSQLPKDRFSAERLKGVDSTLKIQPAKLEDSAVYLCASSLMSTGELFFGEGSRLTVL.

The CDR3, as DNA: TGTGCCAGCAGCCAAGTTTATTCGGCGGAGGGCAATGAGCAGTTCTTC. It specifies CASSQVYSAEGNEQFF. The V gene is TRBV4-2, the J gene TRBJ2-1; D is perhaps TRBD2 (6 bases). Trimming stripped 1 base from V and 6 bases from J, with 16 bases between. The V gene's germline CDR1 is LGHNA and CDR2 YNFKEQ. This CDR3 contains 16 residues.

Many counts were recorded for this clonotype. The chain uses TRBV6-2 or TRBV6-3 and TRBJ2-7; possible D gene TRBD2, 5 bases. Deletions cut 10 bases from V and 2 bases from J, with 15 bases between. The germline V gene has CDR1 MNHEY and CDR2 SVGEGT. The CDR3 sequence is 13 residues long. This CDR3 reads CATLEVGTYEQYF. CDR3 bases: TGTGCCACTTTGGAGGTCGGAACCTACGAGCAGTACTTC.

On this clonotype: A much larger clone sits a single nucleotide away, making a read error possible. CDR3 bases: TGTGCCACCAAAGGGGACACCAATCAGCCCCAGCATTTT. It is translated as CATKGDTNQPQHF. The chain combines TRBV27 with TRBJ1-5; a weak D match, TRBD1 (6 bases). From germline, CDR1 is MNHEY and CDR2 SMNVEV (reference sequence). This CDR3 has 13 residues. Trimming cost V 10 bases and J 3 bases, with 13 bases left between them.

On this clonotype: Given a much more abundant clone one base away, this may be a read error. The chain has TRBV2 and TRBJ2-7; 10 bases fit TRBD1. Germline assignment: CDR1 SNHLY and CDR2 FYNNEI. The CDR3 runs to 17 residues. The CDR3 coding sequence is TGTGCCAGCAGTCCCTTACCCAGGACAGGGGGAACCTACGAGCGGTACTTC. Encoded protein: CASSPLPRTGGTYERYF.

Note on this clonotype: A much larger clone differs by one base, so this may be a read error. The chain combines TRBV19 with TRBJ1-5; D gene unclear. The length of the CDR3 is 15 residues. V lost 5 bases, J lost 1 base, and 12 bases lay in between. Per the germline V gene, CDR1 is LNHDA and CDR2 is SQIVND (reference sequence). DNA of the CDR3: TGTGCCAGTAGTCCAGTGACCAGGAGCAATCAGCCCCAGCATTTT. Its translation: CASSPVTRSNQPQHF.

A note on this clonotype: This may come from a read error, since a much larger clone is one base off. V gene TRBV20-1 combines with J gene TRBJ1-5, with 7 bases lining up with TRBD1. Germline values: CDR1 DFQATT, CDR2 SNEGSKA (reference sequence). The length of the CDR3 is 14 residues. The CDR3 protein is CNASEQGRRQPQHF. The CDR3 DNA is TGCAATGCTAGTGAACAGGGGCGAAGACAGCCCCAGCATTTT.

This clonotype was found a few times. The chain has TRBV4-3 and TRBJ2-7; 9 bases are shared with TRBD2. Germline V CDR1 and CDR2: LGHNA, YSLEER. V was pared by 3 bases and J by 4 bases, with 7 bases of the junction left unmatched. This CDR3 region has 15 residues. In DNA, the CDR3 is TGCGCCAGCAGCCAGCAGCGGGAGGTGGCTTACGAGCAGTACTTC. It specifies CASSQQREVAYEQYF.

V and J are TRBV4-1 and TRBJ2-3; D tentatively fits TRBD1 or TRBD2 (6 bases each). This CDR3 is 21 amino acids long. Looked up from germline, CDR1 is MGHRA and CDR2 is YSYEKL. The V gene lost 1 base and the J gene lost 2 bases, with 28 bases spanning the gap. CDR3 DNA sequence: TGCGCCAGCAGCCAAGTAACAGGGACTCTTCTAATTGGCGTCGCCACAGATACGCAGTATTTT. Its translation is CASSQVTGTLLIGVATDTQYF.

About this clonotype itself: A read error is possible here, since a much larger clone lies one base away. The chain joins TRBV5-1 to TRBJ2-3; no clear D. Trimming stripped 4 bases from V and 2 bases from J, with 14 bases between. CDR1 SGHRS and CDR2 YFSETQ come from the germline V gene. This CDR3 spans 15 amino acids. The CDR3 coding sequence is TGCGCCAGCAGCCGGGTCAGCAGCAACACAGATACGCAGTATTTT. Its translation: CASSRVSSNTDTQYF. Filled out from reference TRBV5-1 and TRBJ2-3, the complete variable domain reads KAGVTQTPRYLIKTRGQQVTLSCSPISGHRSVSWYQQTPGQGLQFLFEYFSETQRNKGNFPGRFSGRQFSNSRSEMNVSTLELGDSALYLCASSRVSSNTDTQYFGPGTRLTVL.

This clonotype was observed at least ten times. The CDR3 reads CASSYEGQGITDTQYF. The CDR3 bases are TGTGCCAGCAGTTACGAAGGACAGGGTATCACAGATACGCAGTATTTT. This chain connects TRBV6-2 or TRBV6-3 to TRBJ2-3, with 8 bases identical to TRBD1. The CDR3 is made up of 16 amino acids. Germline V gene sequence: CDR1 MNHEY, CDR2 SVGEGT. V was clipped by 2 bases and J by 2 bases; unmatched bases: 6.

This clonotype was counted a few times. The chain recombines TRBV11-2 with TRBJ2-1, with D perhaps matching TRBD1 (6 bases). V lost 4 bases to trimming and J lost 11 bases, with 24 bases between them. The germline V gene encodes CDR1 SGHAT and CDR2 FQNNGV. The CDR3 has 16 amino acids. The CDR3 nucleotides are TGTGCCAGCAGCTCCGTAAGCCTCCTACAGGGTATTCAGCAGTTCTTC. Its translation: CASSSVSLLQGIQQFF.

This clonotype was observed at least ten times. The gene calls are TRBV7-9 and TRBJ2-7, with D tentatively TRBD1 (6 bases). The germline gives CDR1 SEHNR, CDR2 FQNEAQ (reference sequence). V lost 5 bases to trimming and J lost 2 bases, with 10 bases between them. This CDR3 comprises 13 residues. The CDR3 region is CASSRRGPYEQYF. Here the CDR3 DNA reads TGTGCCAGCAGCCGCAGGGGTCCCTACGAGCAGTACTTC.

This clonotype was seen ten or more times. The genes are TRBV4-1 and TRBJ1-5; 8 positions agree with TRBD1. This CDR3 comprises 16 residues. The V and J ends lost 6 bases and 7 bases, in that order; junction bases with no gene match: 14. CDR1 and CDR2 from the germline V gene are MGHRA and YSYEKL. Here the CDR3 reads CASRHQTGDASQPQHF. In DNA, the CDR3 is TGCGCCAGCAGGCACCAGACAGGGGACGCGAGCCAGCCCCAGCATTTT.

The sample holds many counts of this clonotype. This chain uses TRBV12-3 or TRBV12-4 with TRBJ2-7; 13 bases fit TRBD2. This CDR3 is built from 14 residues. Trimming cost V 5 bases and J 5 bases; bases outside gene matches: 3. This CDR3 is CASSTSGGAHEQYF. In nucleotides, the CDR3 is TGTGCCAGCAGTACTAGCGGGGGGGCCCACGAGCAGTACTTC.

The chain uses TRBV14 and TRBJ1-1; 7 nucleotides align to TRBD1. The CDR3 spans 14 residues. CDR1 and CDR2 from the germline V gene are SGHDN and FVKESK. The V and J ends lost 4 bases and 4 bases, in that order; junction bases with no gene match: 6. This CDR3 is CASSREPGGTEAFF. The CDR3 bases are TGTGCCAGCAGCCGGGAGCCAGGGGGCACTGAAGCTTTCTTT.

Notes on this clonotype: This may stem from a read error, because a much larger clone lies one nucleotide away. V gene TRBV2 combines with J gene TRBJ1-2, with no clear D. Germline assignment: CDR1 SNHLY and CDR2 FYNNEI. The CDR3 spans 15 residues. Trimming cost V 7 bases and J 1 base, with 16 bases left between them. CDR3 coding DNA: TGTGCCAGCATCAATCCACCCGGTTATAACTATGGCTACACCTTC. Its protein is CASINPPGYNYGYTF.

The sample holds many counts of this clonotype. This chain joins TRBV7-9 and TRBJ1-1, with D unclear. Trimming pared 1 base from V and 1 base from J, leaving 7 bases between. Germline lookup yields CDR1 SEHNR and CDR2 FQNEAQ (reference sequence). The CDR3 covers 14 residues. CDR3 residues: CASSLGPTNTEAFF. CDR3 nucleotides: TGTGCCAGCAGCTTAGGCCCCACGAACACTGAAGCTTTCTTT.

Notes on this clonotype: This may be a read error, as it is one base from a much larger clone. V gene TRBV19 combines with J gene TRBJ1-5; 10 bases align to TRBD1. CDR1 and CDR2 from the germline V gene are LNHDA and SQIVND (reference sequence). V trimming: 9 bases; J trimming: 2 bases; junction bases outside the gene matches: 4. The CDR3 loop spans 14 amino acids. This chain's CDR3 is CASQTGGGNQPQHF. The CDR3 nucleotides read TGTGCCAGCCAGACAGGGGGCGGCAATCAGCCCCAGCATTTT.

This clonotype came up a few times. The gene calls are TRBV6-5 and TRBJ1-3; D is possibly TRBD1 (6 bases). CDR1 is MNHEY, CDR2 SVGAGI, per germline. V lost 4 bases and J lost 0, with 16 bases in between. CDR3 length: 17 residues. The CDR3 DNA follows: TGTGCCAGCAGTTCGAACCGCGGACAGTACTCTGGAAACACCATATATTTT. Translated, it gives CASSSNRGQYSGNTIYF.